The rows below give T cell receptor beta chains drawn from one sample of a study of blood T cell repertoires in COVID-19. Using immunoSEQ multiplex PCR, the repertoire was profiled, and TCRdb retains in-frame clones only, with some absent. The sample yields about 280,000 clones, around 88% seen once. Sequenced sample: PBMCs or T cells enriched from blood (not recorded which). The receptors were sampled from a woman between 35 and 50 years old who had recovered from COVID-19. CDR3s include the opening cysteine and the closing phenylalanine or tryptophan. The D gene is left open where the match is weak. Clone size is stated in some rows and not others, as once, few, many or a class when expanded.

>-|TRBV7-3|TRBJ2-1|-
CASSLIGRSSYNEQFF
TGTGCCAGCAGCTTAATTGGGAGGAGCTCCTACAATGAGCAGTTCTTC
>-|TRBV6-5|TRBJ1-2|few
CASSRSRDYGYTF
TGTGCCAGCAGTCGTTCCAGGGACTATGGCTACACCTTC
>TRBD1|TRBV7-9|TRBJ2-7|once
CASSLDGTGDQQYF
TGTGCCAGCAGCTTAGACGGGACAGGGGACCAGCAGTACTTC
>-|TRBV15|TRBJ2-3|-
CATRAKTETDTQYF
TGTGCCACCAGGGCTAAAACGGAGACAGATACGCAGTATTTT
>TRBD1|TRBV6-5|TRBJ1-5|once
CASRQGGQQPQHF
TGTGCCAGCCGACAGGGGGGACAACAGCCCCAGCATTTT
>TRBD1|TRBV5-1|TRBJ2-1|-
CASSYVSGLGTEEQFF
TGCGCCAGCAGCTACGTAAGCGGCCTTGGGACAGAGGAGCAGTTCTTC
>-|TRBV6-5|TRBJ2-1|once
CASSLTRDEQFF
TGTGCCAGCAGCCTCACGCGGGATGAGCAGTTCTTC
>-|TRBV7-8|TRBJ2-3|once
CASSPAARARTDTQYF
TGTGCCAGCAGCCCAGCTGCCAGGGCCAGGACAGATACGCAGTATTTT
>TRBD1|TRBV4-2|TRBJ2-6|-
CASSPDRDSSGANVLTF
TGTGCCAGCAGCCCGGACAGGGACTCCTCTGGGGCCAACGTCCTGACTTTC
>TRBD1|TRBV18|TRBJ1-4|-
CASSPGQGYEKLFF
TGTGCCAGCTCACCGGGACAGGGATATGAAAAACTGTTTTTT
>TRBD1|TRBV2|TRBJ1-5|few
CASSRTGPNQPQHF
TGTGCCAGCAGTAGGACAGGGCCCAATCAGCCCCAGCATTTT
>-|TRBV6-2/TRBV6-3|TRBJ1-3|-
CASSYAGDSGNTIYF
TGTGCCAGCAGTTACGCGGGCGATTCTGGAAACACCATATATTTT
>-|TRBV2|TRBJ2-6|-
CASSERPGGANVLTF
TGTGCCAGCAGTGAACGACCAGGGGGGGCCAACGTCCTGACTTTC
>TRBD2|TRBV7-3|TRBJ2-1|-
CASSSDPGLAGGEQFF
TGTGCCAGCAGCTCCGACCCGGGACTAGCGGGTGGTGAGCAGTTCTTC
>TRBD1|TRBV7-9|TRBJ2-5|-
CASSPPGGETQYF
TGTGCCAGCAGCCCGCCAGGGGGAGAGACCCAGTACTTC
>TRBD2|TRBV7-2|TRBJ2-5|-
CASSLVTSGSSWETQYF
TGTGCCAGCAGCTTAGTGACTAGCGGGAGCAGTTGGGAGACCCAGTACTTC
>TRBD1|TRBV2|TRBJ1-3|-
CASSKPQGTGNTIYF
TGTGCCAGCAGTAAACCACAGGGGACTGGAAACACCATATATTTT
>-|TRBV25-1|TRBJ2-2|-
CASGSLPGELFF
TGTGCCAGCGGTTCGCTACCCGGGGAGCTGTTTTTT
>TRBD2|TRBV7-2|TRBJ2-1|-
CASSLVGSGSDNEQFF
TGTGCCAGCAGCTTAGTGGGTAGCGGGAGCGACAATGAGCAGTTCTTC
>TRBD1|TRBV2|TRBJ2-5|-
CASRGAYRGPQETQYF
TGTGCCAGCAGGGGAGCCTACAGGGGGCCCCAAGAGACCCAGTACTTC
>-|TRBV5-4|TRBJ2-5|-
CASSFGGSLQETQYF
TGTGCCAGCAGCTTCGGTGGCTCACTACAAGAGACCCAGTACTTC
>-|TRBV7-8|TRBJ1-1|few
CASSLRHPNTEAFF
TGTGCCAGCAGCTTAAGACACCCGAACACTGAAGCTTTCTTT
>-|TRBV7-9|TRBJ2-7|few
CASSPPWGARADEQYF
TGTGCCAGCAGCCCGCCTTGGGGAGCGCGAGCTGACGAGCAGTACTTC
>-|TRBV10-1|TRBJ1-4|-
CASRVRELFF
TGCGCCAGCAGGGTTAGAGAACTGTTTTTT
>-|TRBV3-1/TRBV3-2|TRBJ1-5|-
CASSPGGSNQPQHF
TGTGCCAGCAGCCCCGGGGGTAGCAATCAGCCCCAGCATTTT
>TRBD1|TRBV7-9|TRBJ2-2|-
CASSLVGWTGYTGELFF
TGTGCCAGCAGCTTAGTTGGTTGGACAGGGTACACCGGGGAGCTGTTTTTT
>TRBD1|TRBV7-3|TRBJ2-5|-
CASSLLGQGAGETQYF
TGTGCCAGCAGCTTACTGGGACAGGGGGCGGGAGAGACCCAGTACTTC
>-|TRBV7-9|TRBJ1-3|once
CASSLRGSTGNTIYF
TGTGCCAGCAGCTTAAGGGGCTCGACGGGAAACACCATATATTTT
>TRBD2|TRBV27|TRBJ2-5|-
CASSLSFLAGLRQETQYF
TGTGCCAGCAGTTTATCCTTTCTAGCGGGACTTCGTCAAGAGACCCAGTACTTC
>TRBD2|TRBV5-8|TRBJ2-1|-
CASSFKGGGYNEQFF
TGTGCCAGCAGCTTTAAGGGCGGGGGTTACAATGAGCAGTTCTTC
>TRBD1|TRBV10-3|TRBJ2-1|-
CAISETRDRGSDEQFF
TGTGCCATCAGTGAGACTCGGGACAGGGGATCCGATGAGCAGTTCTTC